This TCR beta chain emerged from a study of shared clonotypes between healthy human individuals. Profiling relied on immunoSEQ multiplex PCR, and the TCRdb table lists in-frame clones only, not all of them. This table holds about 1 million clones, 65% to 80% found once. Trimming cost V 4 bases and J 0 bases; bases outside gene matches: 5. Germline V CDR1 and CDR2: SGDLS, YYNGEE. The CDR3 loop spans 15 amino acids. As for this clone: Antigen: not known.

Study results and caveats: Since donors were few, the genetic and exposure-history diversity represented was limited.

The chain uses TRBV9 and TRBJ2-5; TRBD2 matches 8 bases. This TCR was sampled from a man aged 18-30 years in good health. Material: memory CD4+ T cells sorted from blood. The subset is: CD45RA-negative fraction. CDR3 bases: TGTGCCAGCAGCCCCCCGGGACTAGACCAAGAGACCCAGTACTTC. Its translation: CASSPPGLDQETQYF.